This TCR beta chain was captured by sequencing in a study of blood T cell repertoires in COVID-19. Study information: PBMCs, B-cell-depleted T cells, or T cells were the source of the cDNA or gDNA that made up the material.

Germline-derived CDR1 and CDR2 are KGHSH and LQKENI. Losses at the gene ends were 0 bases for V and 4 bases for J; bases not matched to a gene: 2. The CDR3 is made up of 15 amino acids. As handled by the study authors: From reference gene primer amplification, estimates of nucleated cell counts were derived. Method: immunoSEQ multiplex PCR; TCRdb's copy keeps in-frame clones and lacks some. The V and J calls and clone size come from that table; D and trimming were worked out from the DNA. Of just under 95,000 clones listed, about four fifths are singletons. Source material: peripheral blood. This TCR was recovered from a human donor in a cohort sampled during active COVID-19. The rearrangement joins TRBV18 to TRBJ1-1; TRBD1 matches 10 bases. The CDR3 DNA reads TGTGCCAGCTCACCACCGGGGACAGGGGTCACTGAAGCTTTCTTT. This translates into CASSPPGTGVTEAFF.